These 18 T cell receptor beta chains were sequenced from one sample in a study of blood T cell repertoires in COVID-19. Clones were sequenced by immunoSEQ multiplex PCR, and TCRdb holds only the in-frame ones, with some missing. This sample yields fewer than 250,000 clones, of which about 88% are seen a single time; around 1.6% belongs to the top ten. Specimen: peripheral blood. These receptors all stem from a man aged 70 or older with acute or convalescent COVID-19.

V and J are TRBV2 and TRBJ1-4, with TRBD1 matching over 11 bases. The CDR3 has 16 residues. Trimming at V came to 6 bases and at J to 0 bases, leaving 3 bases not matched to a gene. The germline V gene encodes CDR1 SNHLY and CDR2 FYNNEI. The CDR3 sequence: CASSRTGGSTNEKLFF. The CDR3 bases are TGTGCCAGCAGCAGGACAGGGGGCTCAACTAATGAAAAACTGTTTTTT.

The chain carries TRBV19 and TRBJ1-1; D gene ambiguous. The CDR3 loop spans 15 amino acids. Germline V lookup: CDR1 LNHDA, CDR2 SQIVND (reference sequence). With 0 bases removed from V and 1 base from J, the gap between germline ends came to 9 bases. As DNA, the CDR3 is TGTGCCAGTAGTATAGATGGGAGAGGGAACACTGAAGCTTTCTTT. Translation gives CASSIDGRGNTEAFF.

The chain couples TRBV19 to TRBJ2-3; 11 bases line up with TRBD1. Germline loops: CDR1 LNHDA, CDR2 SQIVND (reference sequence). The J segment lost 5 bases and the V segment lost 7 bases, leaving 8 bases of the junction unmatched. CDR3 length: 15 amino acids. In nucleotides, the CDR3 is TGTGCCAGTATTCACGGGACAGGGGGTCGAGATACGCAGTATTTT. Its translation is CASIHGTGGRDTQYF.

J is TRBJ2-7 and V is TRBV27; 7 bases agree with TRBD1. Germline trimming cut 5 bases from V and 1 base from J; bases unmatched to any gene: 11. The germline CDR1 and CDR2 sequences are MNHEY and SMNVEV (reference sequence). The CDR3 is 16 residues long. The CDR3 region has the DNA TGTGCCAGCAGTACGGGACAGAAACAACCTTCCTACGAGCAGTACTTC. Protein product: CASSTGQKQPSYEQYF.

This clone appeared a single time. The chain joins TRBV4-1 to TRBJ2-7, with 9 positions matching TRBD1. The CDR3 length is 14 residues. With V trimmed by 4 bases and J by 4 bases, 5 bases remained unmatched. Germline V gives CDR1 MGHRA, CDR2 YSYEKL. For the CDR3, the DNA is TGCGCCAGCAGCCCTGGGACAGGGCGGTACGAGCAGTACTTC. Translated: CASSPGTGRYEQYF.

In its sample, this clone was seen once. The chain recombines TRBV25-1 with TRBJ2-2, with 7 bases identical to TRBD1. Per the germline V gene, CDR1 is MGHDK and CDR2 is SYGVNS. V trimming: 6 bases; J trimming: 4 bases; junction bases outside the gene matches: 5. The CDR3 loop spans 14 amino acids. The CDR3 coding sequence is TGTGCCAGCAGCTCACCAGGGGGCACCGGGGAGCTGTTTTTT. It is translated as CASSSPGGTGELFF. The entire variable domain, with the rest obtained from reference TRBV25-1 and TRBJ2-2, is as follows: EADIYQTPRYLVIGTGKKITLECSQTMGHDKMYWYQQDPGMELHLIHYSYGVNSTEKGDLSSESTVSRIRTEHFPLTLESARPSHTSQYLCASSSPGGTGELFFGEGSRLTVL.

The chain couples TRBV5-1 to TRBJ2-1; tentatively, D is TRBD2 (5 bases). Looked up from germline, CDR1 is SGHRS and CDR2 is YFSETQ. Trimming took off 5 bases at V and 8 bases at J, with 14 bases between the two ends. This CDR3 region has 13 residues. CDR3 region: CASSRSASYEQFF. The DNA for the CDR3 is TGCGCCAGCAGTAGATCGGCTAGCTATGAGCAGTTCTTC.

This clone was detected once. The genes are TRBV2 and TRBJ2-7; D is uncertain. The CDR3 sequence is 12 residues long. V was clipped by 6 bases and J by 1 base, with 7 bases between them. Germline V gene data show CDR1 as SNHLY and CDR2 as FYNNEI. The CDR3 DNA reads TGTGCCAGCAGCCTTTCGTCCTACGAGCAGTACTTC. It yields the protein CASSLSSYEQYF.

This clone was counted once. J is TRBJ1-2 and V is TRBV6-5, with D unclear. The CDR3 length is 14 residues. V shed 7 bases and J shed 6 bases, with 18 bases lying between them. Germline CDR1 is MNHEY and CDR2 is SVGAGI. The CDR3 nucleotides are TGTGCCAGCAACAAAAGAGGGATTCGGGATGGCTACACCTTC. Protein: CASNKRGIRDGYTF.

The genes are TRBV20-1 and TRBJ2-3, with TRBD1 matching over 7 bases. The germline V gene encodes CDR1 DFQATT and CDR2 SNEGSKA (reference sequence). CDR3 length: 15 residues. V shed 3 bases, J shed 4 bases, and the junction held 10 bases outside the gene matches. CDR3 amino acids: CSASNRQGAPDTQYF. The CDR3 DNA sequence: TGCAGTGCTAGTAACAGACAGGGCGCCCCAGATACGCAGTATTTT.

The chain joins TRBV2 to TRBJ1-2; 10 bases fit TRBD1. J was trimmed by 4 bases and V by 4 bases; bases with no gene match: 6. CDR1 is SNHLY, CDR2 FYNNEI, per germline. The CDR3 sequence is 15 residues long. The CDR3 nucleotides read TGTGCCAGCAGTGCACGACAGGGGGCAGGCTATGGCTACACCTTC. Translation gives CASSARQGAGYGYTF.

This clone was observed once. The same CDR3 arises from other DNA sequences in this sample as well. The V call is TRBV29-1, the J call TRBJ1-5; D not certain. Germline CDR1 reads SQVTM; CDR2 reads ANQGSEA. The CDR3 consists of 13 residues. Trimming left V 4 bases short and J 0 bases short, with 7 bases between. CDR3 nucleotide sequence: TGCAGCGTTGCGGAGAATAGCAATCAGCCCCAGCATTTT. Translation: CSVAENSNQPQHF. Full variable domain (missing parts from reference TRBV29-1 and TRBJ1-5): SAVISQKPSRDICQRGTSLTIQCQVDSQVTMMFWYRQQPGQSLTLIATANQGSEATYESGFVIDKFPISRPNLTFSTLTVSNMSPEDSSIYLCSVAENSNQPQHFGDGTRLSIL.

The rearrangement uses TRBV19 and TRBJ1-1; D uncertain. The CDR3 contains 15 residues. The V gene lost 3 bases and the J gene lost 0 bases, with 11 bases spanning the gap. Germline V lookup: CDR1 LNHDA, CDR2 SQIVND (reference sequence). The CDR3 here is CASSIPGGLNTEAFF. The CDR3 DNA reads TGTGCCAGTAGTATCCCAGGAGGACTGAACACTGAAGCTTTCTTT.

The chain carries TRBV6-5 and TRBJ2-7, with D maybe TRBD2 (5 bases). The CDR3 loop spans 15 amino acids. V was cut by 0 bases and J by 2 bases, with 11 bases left in between. Germline CDR1 and CDR2: MNHEY and SVGAGI. In DNA form, the CDR3 reads TGTGCCAGCAGTTACTCGGCGGGTCCTACCTACGAGCAGTACTTC. It encodes CASSYSAGPTYEQYF.

J is TRBJ2-7 and V is TRBV6-2 or TRBV6-3; D might be TRBD2 (5 bases). From germline, CDR1 is MNHEY and CDR2 SVGEGT. This CDR3 region has 14 residues. With 2 bases removed from V and 3 bases from J, the gap between germline ends came to 11 bases. The CDR3 protein is CASSYTMGSYEQYF. CDR3 nucleotide sequence: TGTGCCAGCAGTTACACGATGGGGAGCTACGAGCAGTACTTC.

V is TRBV9 and J is TRBJ1-5; D is undetermined. This CDR3 has 14 amino acids. V was cut by 3 bases and J by 0 bases, with 7 bases left in between. Germline-derived CDR1 and CDR2 are SGDLS and YYNGEE. In DNA, the CDR3 is TGTGCCAGCAGCGATGGGCTTAGCAATCAGCCCCAGCATTTT. Translated, it gives CASSDGLSNQPQHF.

This clone was seen a few times. This sequence joins TRBV7-2 and TRBJ2-1; D is unclear. Trimming took 4 bases from V and 4 from J, leaving 5 bases between them. There are 12 residues in the CDR3. Looked up from germline, CDR1 is SGHTA and CDR2 is FQGNSA. In nucleotides, the CDR3 is TGTGCCAGCAGCTCTAGATACAATGAGCAGTTCTTC. This encodes CASSSRYNEQFF.

V is TRBV10-3 and J is TRBJ2-1; tentative D call: TRBD1 (5 bases). Germline V CDR1 and CDR2: ENHRY, SYGVKD. This CDR3 comprises 13 residues. The V gene lost 5 bases and the J gene lost 8 bases, with 13 bases spanning the gap. CDR3 in amino acids: CAISISRADEQFF. The CDR3 region has the DNA TGTGCCATCAGTATATCCAGGGCCGATGAGCAGTTCTTC.